This T cell receptor (beta chain) was retrieved from a study of T cells after yellow fever vaccination. A single record per CDR3 protein comes from TCRdb applying MiXCR to the 5' RACE reads. The sample carries a few hundred thousand distinct CDR3 sequences, roughly 3.9% recorded once. The CDR3 runs to 15 residues. Germline V gene data show CDR1 as LGHNA and CDR2 as YSLEER. V lost 4 bases, J lost 8 bases, and 20 bases lay in between. The source of this sequence is a man in his late teens or twenties who received the YFV17D yellow fever vaccine. The chain couples TRBV4-3 to TRBJ1-2; D possibly corresponds to TRBD1 (5 bases). The specimen was PBMCs, collected 5 days after the yellow fever booster vaccination. CDR3 residues: CASSRHTGTPRGYTF. In nucleotides, the CDR3 is TGCGCCAGCAGCCGGCATACTGGGACCCCACGGGGCTACACCTTC.